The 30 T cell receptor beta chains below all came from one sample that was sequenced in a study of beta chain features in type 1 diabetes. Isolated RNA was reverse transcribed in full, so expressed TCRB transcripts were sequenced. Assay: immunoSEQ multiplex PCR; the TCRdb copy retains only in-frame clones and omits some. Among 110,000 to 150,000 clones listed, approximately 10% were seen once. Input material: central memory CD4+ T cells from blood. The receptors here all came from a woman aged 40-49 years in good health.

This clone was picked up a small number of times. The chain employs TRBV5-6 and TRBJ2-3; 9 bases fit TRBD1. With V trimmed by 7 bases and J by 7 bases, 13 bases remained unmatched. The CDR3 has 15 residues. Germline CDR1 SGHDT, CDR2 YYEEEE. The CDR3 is CASRWDRDYQYTQYF. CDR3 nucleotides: TGTGCCAGCCGATGGGACAGGGACTACCAATATACGCAGTATTTT.

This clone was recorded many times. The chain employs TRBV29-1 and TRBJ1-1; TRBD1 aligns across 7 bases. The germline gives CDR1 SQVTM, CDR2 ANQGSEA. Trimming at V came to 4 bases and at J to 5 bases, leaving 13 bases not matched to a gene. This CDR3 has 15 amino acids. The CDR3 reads CSVGLGGFVRTEAFF. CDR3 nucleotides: TGCAGCGTTGGGCTAGGGGGCTTCGTAAGAACTGAAGCTTTCTTT.

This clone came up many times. DNA of the CDR3: TGTGCCAGCTCACCACCTACTTCGAATGAGCAGTTCTTC. This gives the protein CASSPPTSNEQFF. This rearrangement joins TRBV18 to TRBJ2-1; no reliable D call. CDR3 size: 13 residues. The V gene lost 0 bases and the J gene lost 7 bases, with 7 bases spanning the gap. CDR1 is KGHSH, CDR2 LQKENI, per germline. The full variable domain, rest sourced from reference TRBV18 and TRBJ2-1, is NAGVMQNPRHLVRRRGQEARLRCSPMKGHSHVYWYRQLPEEGLKFMVYLQKENIIDESGMPKERFSAEFPKEGPSILRIQQVVRGDSAAYFCASSPPTSNEQFFGPGTRLTVL.

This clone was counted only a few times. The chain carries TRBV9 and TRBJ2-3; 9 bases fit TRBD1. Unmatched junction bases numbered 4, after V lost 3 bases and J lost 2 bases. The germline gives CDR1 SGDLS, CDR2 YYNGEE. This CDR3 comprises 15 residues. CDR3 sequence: CASSDRDRVTDTQYF. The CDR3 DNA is TGTGCCAGCAGCGACCGGGACAGGGTCACAGATACGCAGTATTTT.

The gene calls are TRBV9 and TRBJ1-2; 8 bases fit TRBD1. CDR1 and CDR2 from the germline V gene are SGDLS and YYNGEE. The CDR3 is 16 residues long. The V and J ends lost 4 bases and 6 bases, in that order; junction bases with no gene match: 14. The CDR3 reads CASSLAHTGGRDGYTF. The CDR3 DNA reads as TGTGCCAGCAGCCTCGCACATACAGGGGGTCGGGATGGCTACACCTTC. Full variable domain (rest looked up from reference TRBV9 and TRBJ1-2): DSGVTQTPKHLITATGQRVTLRCSPRSGDLSVYWYQQSLDQGLQFLIQYYNGEERAKGNILERFSAQQFPDLHSELNLSSLELGDSALYFCASSLAHTGGRDGYTFGSGTRLTVV.

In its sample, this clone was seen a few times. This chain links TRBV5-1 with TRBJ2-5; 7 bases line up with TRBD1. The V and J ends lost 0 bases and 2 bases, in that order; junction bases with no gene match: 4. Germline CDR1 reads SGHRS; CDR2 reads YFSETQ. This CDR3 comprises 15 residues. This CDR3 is CASSLGQGIQETQYF. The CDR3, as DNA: TGCGCCAGCAGCTTGGGACAGGGCATACAAGAGACCCAGTACTTC.

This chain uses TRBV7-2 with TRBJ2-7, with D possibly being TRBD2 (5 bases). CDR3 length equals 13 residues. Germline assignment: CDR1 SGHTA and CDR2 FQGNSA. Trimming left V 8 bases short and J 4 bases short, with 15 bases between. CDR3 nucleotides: TGTGCCAGCGCTACGATCCCGGGGTACGAGCAGTACTTC. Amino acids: CASATIPGYEQYF.

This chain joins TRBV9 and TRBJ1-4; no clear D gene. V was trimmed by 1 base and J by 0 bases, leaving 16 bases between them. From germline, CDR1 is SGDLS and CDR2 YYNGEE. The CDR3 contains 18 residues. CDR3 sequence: CASSVTEVSAATNEKLFF. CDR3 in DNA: TGTGCCAGCAGCGTAACGGAGGTATCCGCTGCAACTAATGAAAAACTGTTTTTT.

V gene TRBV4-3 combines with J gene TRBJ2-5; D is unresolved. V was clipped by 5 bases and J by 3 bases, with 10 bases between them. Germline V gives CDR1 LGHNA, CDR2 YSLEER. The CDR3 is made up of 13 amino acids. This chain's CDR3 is CASSKSTKETQYF. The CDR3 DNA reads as TGCGCCAGCAGCAAGTCTACTAAAGAGACCCAGTACTTC.

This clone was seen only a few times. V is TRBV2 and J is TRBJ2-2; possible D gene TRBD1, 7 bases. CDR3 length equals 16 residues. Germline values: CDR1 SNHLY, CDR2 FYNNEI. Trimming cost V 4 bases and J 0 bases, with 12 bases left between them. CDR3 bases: TGTGCCAGCAGTGGACAGGGAGGCGCGAACACCGGGGAGCTGTTTTTT. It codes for CASSGQGGANTGELFF.

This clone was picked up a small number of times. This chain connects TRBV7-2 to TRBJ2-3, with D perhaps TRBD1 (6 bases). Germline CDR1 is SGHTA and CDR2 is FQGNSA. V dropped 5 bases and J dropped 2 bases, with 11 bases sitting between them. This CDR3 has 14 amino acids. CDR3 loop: CASSTRQATDTQYF. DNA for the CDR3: TGTGCCAGCAGCACCCGACAGGCCACAGATACGCAGTATTTT.

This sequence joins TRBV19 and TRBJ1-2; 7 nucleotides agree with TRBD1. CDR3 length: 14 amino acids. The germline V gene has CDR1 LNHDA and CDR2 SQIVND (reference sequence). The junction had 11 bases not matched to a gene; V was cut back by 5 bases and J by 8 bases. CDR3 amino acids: CASSPLTGVRGYTF. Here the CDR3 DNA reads TGTGCCAGTAGTCCGCTTACAGGGGTAAGGGGCTACACCTTC.

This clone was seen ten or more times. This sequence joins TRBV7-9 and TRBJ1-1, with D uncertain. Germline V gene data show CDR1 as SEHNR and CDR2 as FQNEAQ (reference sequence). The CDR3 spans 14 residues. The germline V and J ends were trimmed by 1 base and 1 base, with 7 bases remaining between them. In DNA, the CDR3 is TGTGCCAGCAGCTTAGGCGCCAAGAACACTGAAGCTTTCTTT. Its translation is CASSLGAKNTEAFF.

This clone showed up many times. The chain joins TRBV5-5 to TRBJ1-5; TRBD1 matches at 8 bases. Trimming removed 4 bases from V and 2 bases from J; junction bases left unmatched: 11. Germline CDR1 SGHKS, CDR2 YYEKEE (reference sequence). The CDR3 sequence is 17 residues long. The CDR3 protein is CASSLNSATGGNQPQHF. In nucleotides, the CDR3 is TGTGCCAGCAGCCTTAACTCAGCGACAGGGGGCAATCAGCCCCAGCATTTT.

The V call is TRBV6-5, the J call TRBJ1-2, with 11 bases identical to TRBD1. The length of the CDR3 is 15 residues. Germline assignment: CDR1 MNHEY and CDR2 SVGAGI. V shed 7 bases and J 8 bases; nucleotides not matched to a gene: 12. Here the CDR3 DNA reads TGTGCCAGCACTTCACGGACAGGGGGCTCAGGAGGCTACACCTTC. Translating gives CASTSRTGGSGGYTF.

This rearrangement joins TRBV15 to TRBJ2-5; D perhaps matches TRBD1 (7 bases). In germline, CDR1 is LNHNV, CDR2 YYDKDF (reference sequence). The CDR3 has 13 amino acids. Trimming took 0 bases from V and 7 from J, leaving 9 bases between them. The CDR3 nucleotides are TGTGCCACCAGCAGAGATCAGGGGGGGACCCAGTACTTC. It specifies CATSRDQGGTQYF.

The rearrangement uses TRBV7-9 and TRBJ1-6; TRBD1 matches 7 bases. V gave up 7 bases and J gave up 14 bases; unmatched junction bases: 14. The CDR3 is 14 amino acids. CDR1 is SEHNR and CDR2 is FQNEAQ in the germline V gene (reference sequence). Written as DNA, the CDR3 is TGTGCCAGCAACAGACAGGGATCACCTTCTGCCCTCCACTTT. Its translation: CASNRQGSPSALHF.

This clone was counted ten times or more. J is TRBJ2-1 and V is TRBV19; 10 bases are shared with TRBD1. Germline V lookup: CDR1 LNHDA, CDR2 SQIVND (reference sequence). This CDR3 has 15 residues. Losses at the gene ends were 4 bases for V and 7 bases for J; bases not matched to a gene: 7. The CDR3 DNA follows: TGTGCCAGTAGTAGCAGACAGGGGGCGGTGAATGAGCAGTTCTTC. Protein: CASSSRQGAVNEQFF.

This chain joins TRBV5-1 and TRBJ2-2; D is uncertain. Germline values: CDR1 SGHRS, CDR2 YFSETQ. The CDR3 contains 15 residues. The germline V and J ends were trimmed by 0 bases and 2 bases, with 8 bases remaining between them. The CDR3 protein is CASSLVGGNTGELFF. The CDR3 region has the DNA TGCGCCAGCAGCTTGGTTGGCGGAAACACCGGGGAGCTGTTTTTT.

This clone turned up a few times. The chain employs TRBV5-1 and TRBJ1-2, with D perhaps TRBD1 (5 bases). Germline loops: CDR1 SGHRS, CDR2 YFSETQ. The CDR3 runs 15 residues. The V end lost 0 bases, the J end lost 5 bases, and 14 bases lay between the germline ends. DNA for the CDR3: TGCGCCAGCAGCTTGGGACAGTGGAACAGATATGGCTACACCTTC. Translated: CASSLGQWNRYGYTF.

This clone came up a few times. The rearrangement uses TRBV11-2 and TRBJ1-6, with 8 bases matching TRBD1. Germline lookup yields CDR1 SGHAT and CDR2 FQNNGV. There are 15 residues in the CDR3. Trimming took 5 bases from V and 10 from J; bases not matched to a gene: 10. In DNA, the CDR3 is TGTGCCAGCAGCATTCCAGGGGGCGTAGGGTCACCCCTCCACTTT. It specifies CASSIPGGVGSPLHF. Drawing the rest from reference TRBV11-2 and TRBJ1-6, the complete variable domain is EAGVAQSPRYKIIEKRQSVAFWCNPISGHATLYWYQQILGQGPKLLIQFQNNGVVDDSQLPKDRFSAERLKGVDSTLKIQPAKLEDSAVYLCASSIPGGVGSPLHFGNGTRLTVT.

This CDR3 is CAISAGQGLGNEQFF. CDR3 bases: TGTGCCATCAGTGCCGGACAGGGTTTGGGGAATGAGCAGTTCTTC. The gene calls are TRBV10-3 and TRBJ2-1, with TRBD1 matching 8 bases. CDR1 is ENHRY, CDR2 SYGVKD, per germline. This CDR3 region has 15 residues. The V and J ends lost 4 bases and 7 bases, in that order; junction bases with no gene match: 9.

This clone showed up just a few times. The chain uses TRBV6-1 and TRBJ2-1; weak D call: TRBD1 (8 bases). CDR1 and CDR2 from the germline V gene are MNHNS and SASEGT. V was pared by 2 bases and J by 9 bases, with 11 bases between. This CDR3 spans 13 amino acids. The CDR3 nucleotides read TGTGCCAGCAGTGAAAACAGGGGGGGTGAGCAGTTCTTC. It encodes CASSENRGGEQFF.

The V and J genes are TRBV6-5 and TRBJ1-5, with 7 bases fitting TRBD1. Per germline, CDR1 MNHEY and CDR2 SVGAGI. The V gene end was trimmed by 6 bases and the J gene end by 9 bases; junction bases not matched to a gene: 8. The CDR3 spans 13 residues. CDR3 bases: TGTGCCAGCAGCGACAGGGTGGAAGGGCCCCAGCATTTT. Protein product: CASSDRVEGPQHF.

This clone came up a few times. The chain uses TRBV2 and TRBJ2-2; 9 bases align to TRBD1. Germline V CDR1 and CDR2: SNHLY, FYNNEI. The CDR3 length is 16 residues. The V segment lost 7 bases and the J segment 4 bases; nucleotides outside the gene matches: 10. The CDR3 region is CASTHRGPGGTGELFF. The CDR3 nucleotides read TGTGCCAGCACTCACAGGGGGCCTGGGGGCACCGGGGAGCTGTTTTTT.

Here the CDR3 reads CASRDTYYEQYF. CDR3 DNA sequence: TGTGCCAGCCGGGACACCTACTACGAGCAGTACTTC. V and J are TRBV6-5 and TRBJ2-7; maybe TRBD1 (6 bases). Germline V lookup: CDR1 MNHEY, CDR2 SVGAGI. There are 12 residues in the CDR3. Trimming removed 8 bases from V and 3 bases from J, with 11 bases in between.

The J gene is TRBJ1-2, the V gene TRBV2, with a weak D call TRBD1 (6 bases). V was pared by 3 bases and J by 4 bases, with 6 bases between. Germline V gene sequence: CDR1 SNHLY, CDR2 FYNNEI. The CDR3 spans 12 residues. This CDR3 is CASSETGYGYTF. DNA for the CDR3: TGTGCCAGCAGTGAGACAGGCTATGGCTACACCTTC.

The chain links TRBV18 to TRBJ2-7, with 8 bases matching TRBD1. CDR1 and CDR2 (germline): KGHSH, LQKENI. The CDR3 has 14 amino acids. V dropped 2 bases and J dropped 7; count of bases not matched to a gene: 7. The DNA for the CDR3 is TGTGCCAGCTCACCAGCCAGGGGGCCGGGAGAGCAGTACTTC. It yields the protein CASSPARGPGEQYF.

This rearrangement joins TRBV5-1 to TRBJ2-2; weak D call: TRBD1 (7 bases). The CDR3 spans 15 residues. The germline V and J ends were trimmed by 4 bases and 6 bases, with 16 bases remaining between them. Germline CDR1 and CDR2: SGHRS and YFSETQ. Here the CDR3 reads CASSPGDSRAGELFF. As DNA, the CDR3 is TGCGCCAGCAGCCCGGGGGACAGTCGCGCCGGGGAGCTGTTTTTT.

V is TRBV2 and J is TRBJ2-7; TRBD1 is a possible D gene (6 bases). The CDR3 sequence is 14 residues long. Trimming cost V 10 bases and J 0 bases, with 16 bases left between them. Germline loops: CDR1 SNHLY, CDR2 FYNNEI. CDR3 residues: CATRLRDNSYEQYF. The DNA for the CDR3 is TGTGCCACCCGTCTCCGGGACAACTCCTACGAGCAGTACTTC.